This TCR beta chain is from a study of shared clonotypes between healthy human individuals (TCRdb year 2020). Regarding the complete study: The cohort included three men and two women between 18 and 49 years of age. Between about 0.9 and 9 billion PBMCs per donor were obtained by leukapheresis. To increase sequencing depth and limit assay-specific biases, different laboratories used diverse techniques to prepare libraries and sequence TCR repertoires. The study deeply sequenced blood TCR repertoires of five healthy adults to estimate repertoire size and the extent of clonotype sharing between individuals. For each donor, CD4 naive and CD4 memory were each given three plates, CD8 naive was given two plates, and CD8 memory was given one plate. Points the paper makes about the study in general: Compared with non-shared clonotypes, the clonotypes found in all four sorted-subset donors had higher generation probabilities. Because the study included only a small number of donors, the genetic and exposure-history diversity represented was limited. Rarefaction of sorted-subset datasets indicated incomplete sequencing despite the large sequencing depth. Estimated clonotype richness was generally larger for naive than for memory subsets. Pairwise subsampling led to the expectation that sequencing depth would affect the degree of clonotype sharing among donors. Sampling was restricted to blood, and TCR repertoires in tissues likely differ from the TCR repertoires found in blood. Across a few donors, approximately 5% of naive CD4, 3% to 3.5% of naive CD8, 2.3% of memory CD4, and about 0.4% of memory CD8 clonotypes were shared.

Trimming takes 0 bases from V and 2 bases from J, and the germline ends sit 7 bases apart. Spanning cysteine to phenylalanine, the CDR3 consists of 14 amino acids. Only the CDR3 DNA stays, 42 bases, in frame from base 1. From a lookup of the germline V gene (reference sequence), CDR1 and CDR2 are SEHNR and FQNEAQ. Using the deep immunoSEQ assay, multiplex PCR amplified TCR CDR3 regions from genomic DNA. For each cell subset, the extracted genomic DNA was distributed evenly across all wells of several immunoSEQ 96-well plates, and each plate served as one replicate. For sorted subsets, each replicate PCR was loaded with 200 ng genomic DNA, equivalent to roughly 30,000 T cell genomes. Purified libraries were quantified with a Qubit 3.0 fluorometer, sized on a Bioanalyzer 2100, and re-quantified with the KAPA Library Quantification kit. Every immunoSEQ 96-well plate was sequenced on a separate single-read 150-cycle Illumina NextSeq 550 flow cell. The source study handled its data this way. Because the immunoSEQ output held only junctional sequences and lacked quality scores, the filtering could not match the filtering applied to full-length reads. To assign V/J genes and CDR3, sequences were annotated using PyIR, a Python wrapper for IgBLAST v1.9, with IMGT germline references. Reads were removed for weak V/J assignments (E-value above 1e-6), missing CDR3, stop codons, out-of-frame junctions, or ambiguous translated residues. V3J clonotypes were defined as sequences sharing the same inferred V gene, J gene, and CDR3 amino acid sequence. The percentage overlap between two repertoires was calculated by dividing the number of shared unique clonotypes by the size of the smaller repertoire. Three approaches were used to assess repertoire richness: RTK rarefaction, the Chao1 estimator, and Recon v2.1 estimates of unobserved clonotypes. For all TCRbeta clonotypes obtained by the gDNA method from several donors, generation probabilities were computed with OLGA. TCRdb retrieved this table from immuneACCESS and kept in-frame rearrangements only. Not all clones are present; in checked studies, unresolved V genes account for under half, and no reason is known for the remainder. D and trimming were read from the DNA, whereas the V and J calls and clone size are those reported in that table. This sample is represented by approximately 2,300,000 clones; 85% to 95% of them were singletons. The top ten hold 0.37% of the sample.

A note on this clone: Its antigen is not yet known. Per-nucleotide qualities are absent, and no much larger clonotype sits a single base away. Additional DNA sequences in this sample encode the identical CDR3.

The donors were healthy, HIV-negative adults who had no recently reported acute infections or vaccinations. Every donor was a Caucasian adult residing in Nashville, Tennessee, USA. CD4+ T cells were enriched through magnetic negative selection, after which naive cells were positively selected on CD45RA and the remaining negative fraction served as the memory subset. After blood collection by leukapheresis, PBMCs were isolated using Ficoll-Histopaque density gradient centrifugation and then cryopreserved in the vapor phase of liquid nitrogen. Analytical flow cytometry was used to check the purity and quantity of every magnetically sorted T cell population. Genomic DNA was isolated from every sorted fraction and measured by UV absorbance on a Nanodrop 2000c.

The chain was built from TRBV7-9 and TRBJ2-5; a tentative D match to TRBD1 spans 5 bases. This receptor was obtained from a man aged 18-30 years in good health. Some clones in this sample may be carry-over from other donors' samples. Sequenced: naive CD4+ T cells from PBMCs. What this sample's cell subset or site label stands for: CD45RA+ positively selected. The bases read TGTGCCAGCAGCTTAGCAGGGGCACAAGAGACCCAGTACTTC. This translates into CASSLAGAQETQYF.